The present TCR beta chain was sequenced within a study of blood T cells in healthy people across ages. General study findings and limits: TCR beta diversity per million T cells fell roughly linearly with age.

Details on this clonotype: Its antigen remains unidentified.

Through a sample-barcoded 5' primer and a J-beta primer mix, a second PCR was run for roughly 6 to 11 cycles. Samples each returned at least 3 million CDR3-containing paired-end reads. TCRdb itself ran the 5' RACE reads through MiXCR, one entry per CDR3 protein. Found here are approximately 810,000 distinct CDR3 sequences, about 36% of them singletons; the top ten hold 13%. Trimming removed 3 bases from V and 1 base from J, with 17 bases in between. Germline V gene lookup returns CDR1 DFQATT and CDR2 SNEGSKA (reference sequence). The CDR3 is 16 residues long. J is TRBJ2-3 and V is TRBV20-1; D might be TRBD1 or TRBD2, each matching 6 bases. The origin of this receptor is a man younger than 35 in good health. The sequencing input was blood. CDR3 residues: CSASSVGGGGTDTQYF. CDR3 DNA sequence: TGCAGTGCTAGTTCCGTCGGGGGCGGTGGCACAGATACGCAGTATTTT.